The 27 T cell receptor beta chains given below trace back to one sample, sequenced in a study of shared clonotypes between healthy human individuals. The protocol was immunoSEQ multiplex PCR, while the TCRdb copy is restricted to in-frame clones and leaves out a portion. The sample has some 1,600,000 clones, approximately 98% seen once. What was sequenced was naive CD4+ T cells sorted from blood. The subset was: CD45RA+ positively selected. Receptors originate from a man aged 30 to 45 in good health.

DNA of the CDR3: TGTGCCAGCTCACCACCGGCAAAGGCTCGAGGTTCCTACGAGCAGTACTTC. Protein product: CASSPPAKARGSYEQYF. The rearrangement joins TRBV18 to TRBJ2-7; D unclear. Germline values: CDR1 KGHSH, CDR2 LQKENI. The CDR3 extends over 17 amino acids. V was cut by 0 bases and J by 1 base, with 16 bases left in between.

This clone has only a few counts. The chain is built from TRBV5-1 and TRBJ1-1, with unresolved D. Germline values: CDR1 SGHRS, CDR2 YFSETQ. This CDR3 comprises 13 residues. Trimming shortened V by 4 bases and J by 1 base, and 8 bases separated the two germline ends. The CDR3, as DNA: TGCGCCAGCAGCATTGGACGGAACACTGAAGCTTTCTTT. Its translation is CASSIGRNTEAFF.

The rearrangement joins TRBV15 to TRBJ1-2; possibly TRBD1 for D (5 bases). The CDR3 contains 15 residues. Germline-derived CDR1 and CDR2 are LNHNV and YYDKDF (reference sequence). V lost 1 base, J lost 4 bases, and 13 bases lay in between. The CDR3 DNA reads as TGTGCCACCAGCAGAGCGGGGGTCTTGGTCTATGGCTACACCTTC. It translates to CATSRAGVLVYGYTF.

Here the CDR3 DNA reads TGTGCCAGCAGTGAAGGGGGCGCGGGTTACGAGCAGTACTTC. Translation: CASSEGGAGYEQYF. The V and J genes are TRBV6-1 and TRBJ2-7; either TRBD1 or TRBD2 may supply D (5 bases each). Germline V gives CDR1 MNHNS, CDR2 SASEGT. This CDR3 has 14 residues. The germline V and J ends were trimmed by 1 base and 4 bases, with 11 bases remaining between them.

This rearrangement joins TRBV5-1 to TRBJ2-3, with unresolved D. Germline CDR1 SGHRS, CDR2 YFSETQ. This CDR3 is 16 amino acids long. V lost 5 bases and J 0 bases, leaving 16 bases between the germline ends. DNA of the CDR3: TGCGCCAGCAGTGGGCGGAACGACGCTAGCACAGATACGCAGTATTTT. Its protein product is CASSGRNDASTDTQYF.

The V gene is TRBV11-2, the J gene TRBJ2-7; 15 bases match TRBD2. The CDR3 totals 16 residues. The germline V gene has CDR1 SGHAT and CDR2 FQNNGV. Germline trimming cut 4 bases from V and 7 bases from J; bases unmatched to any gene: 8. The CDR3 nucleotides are TGTGCCAGCAGCTCCCGGACTAGCGGGAGGGCTAGTGAGCAGTACTTC. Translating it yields CASSSRTSGRASEQYF.

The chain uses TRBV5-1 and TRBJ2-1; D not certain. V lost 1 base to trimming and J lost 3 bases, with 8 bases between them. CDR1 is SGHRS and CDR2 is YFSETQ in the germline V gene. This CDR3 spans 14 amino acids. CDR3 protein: CASSLSGYYNEQFF. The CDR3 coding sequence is TGCGCCAGCAGCTTGTCAGGTTACTACAATGAGCAGTTCTTC.

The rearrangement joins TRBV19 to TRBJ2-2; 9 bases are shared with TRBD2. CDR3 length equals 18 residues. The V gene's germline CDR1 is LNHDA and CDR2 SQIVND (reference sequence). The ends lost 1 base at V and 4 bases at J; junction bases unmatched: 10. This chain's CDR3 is CASSIGASGTGGTGELFF. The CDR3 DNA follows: TGTGCCAGTAGTATAGGGGCTAGCGGGACCGGGGGCACCGGGGAGCTGTTTTTT.

The CDR3 bases are TGTGCCAGCAAACAGGGGTCGGGGGATGAAGCTTTCTTT. Residues: CASKQGSGDEAFF. The V and J genes are TRBV9 and TRBJ1-1; the match to TRBD1 covers 7 bases. With 6 bases clipped from V and 7 bases from J, the junction kept 9 bases outside the gene matches. The CDR3 contains 13 residues. Germline lookup yields CDR1 SGDLS and CDR2 YYNGEE.

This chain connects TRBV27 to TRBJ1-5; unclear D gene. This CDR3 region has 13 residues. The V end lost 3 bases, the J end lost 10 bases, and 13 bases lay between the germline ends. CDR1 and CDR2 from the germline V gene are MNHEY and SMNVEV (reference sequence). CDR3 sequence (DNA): TGTGCCAGCAGTTTGCCAGACCCTCTCCCCCAGCATTTT. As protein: CASSLPDPLPQHF.

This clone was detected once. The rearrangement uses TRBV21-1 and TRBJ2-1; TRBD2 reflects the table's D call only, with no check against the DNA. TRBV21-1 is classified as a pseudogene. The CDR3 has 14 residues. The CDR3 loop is CASSRPGLADEQFF. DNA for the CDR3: TGTGCCAGCAGCAGGCCGGGACTAGCGGATGAGCAGTTCTTC.

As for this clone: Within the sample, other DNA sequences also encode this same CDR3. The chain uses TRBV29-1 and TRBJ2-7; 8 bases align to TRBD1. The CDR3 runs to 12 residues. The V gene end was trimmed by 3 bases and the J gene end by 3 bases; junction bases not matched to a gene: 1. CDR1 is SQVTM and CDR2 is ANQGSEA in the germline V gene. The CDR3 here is CSVDGQGYEQYF. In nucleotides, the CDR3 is TGCAGCGTTGACGGACAGGGCTACGAGCAGTACTTC.

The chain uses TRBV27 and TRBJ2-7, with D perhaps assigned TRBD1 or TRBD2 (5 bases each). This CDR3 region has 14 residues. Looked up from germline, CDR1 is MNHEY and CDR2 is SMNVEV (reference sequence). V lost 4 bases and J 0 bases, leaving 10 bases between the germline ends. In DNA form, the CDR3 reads TGTGCCAGCAGTTGGGGGATGAGCTCCTACGAGCAGTACTTC. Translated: CASSWGMSSYEQYF.

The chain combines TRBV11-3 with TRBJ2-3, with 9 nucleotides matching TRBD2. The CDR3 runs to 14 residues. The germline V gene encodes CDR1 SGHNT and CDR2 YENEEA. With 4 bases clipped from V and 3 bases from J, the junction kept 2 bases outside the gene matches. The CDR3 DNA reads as TGTGCCAGCAGCTCCAGCGGGAGGACAGATACGCAGTATTTT. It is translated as CASSSSGRTDTQYF.

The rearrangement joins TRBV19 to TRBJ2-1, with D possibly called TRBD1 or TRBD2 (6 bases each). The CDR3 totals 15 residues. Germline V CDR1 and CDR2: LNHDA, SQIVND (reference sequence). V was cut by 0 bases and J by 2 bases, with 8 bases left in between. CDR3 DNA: TGTGCCAGTAGTATAGATAGGGGGGCCTACAATGAGCAGTTCTTC. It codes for CASSIDRGAYNEQFF.

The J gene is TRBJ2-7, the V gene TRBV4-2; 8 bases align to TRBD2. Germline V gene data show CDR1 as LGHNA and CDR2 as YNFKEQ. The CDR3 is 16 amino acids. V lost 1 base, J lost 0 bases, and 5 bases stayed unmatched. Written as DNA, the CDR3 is TGTGCCAGCAGCCAAGGGGGGAGCGGGAGCTCCTACGAGCAGTACTTC. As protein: CASSQGGSGSSYEQYF.

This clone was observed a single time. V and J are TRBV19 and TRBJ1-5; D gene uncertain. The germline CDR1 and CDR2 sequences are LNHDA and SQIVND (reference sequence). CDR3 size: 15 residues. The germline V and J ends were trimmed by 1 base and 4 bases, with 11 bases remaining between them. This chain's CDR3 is CASSIVRLGNQPQHF. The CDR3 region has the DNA TGTGCCAGTAGTATAGTTAGGCTGGGAAATCAGCCCCAGCATTTT.

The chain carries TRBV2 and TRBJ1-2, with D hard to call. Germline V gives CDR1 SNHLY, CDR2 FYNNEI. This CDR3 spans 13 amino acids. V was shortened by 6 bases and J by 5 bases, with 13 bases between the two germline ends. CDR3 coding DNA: TGTGCCAGCAGCACGGAGTCTGGGTATGGCTACACCTTC. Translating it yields CASSTESGYGYTF.

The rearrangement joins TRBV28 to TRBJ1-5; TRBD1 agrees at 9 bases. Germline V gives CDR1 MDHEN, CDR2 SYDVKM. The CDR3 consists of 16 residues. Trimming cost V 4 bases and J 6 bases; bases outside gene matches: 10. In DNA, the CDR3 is TGTGCCAGCAGTTCCCGGACAGGGGATAGGGTTCAGCCCCAGCATTTT. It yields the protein CASSSRTGDRVQPQHF.

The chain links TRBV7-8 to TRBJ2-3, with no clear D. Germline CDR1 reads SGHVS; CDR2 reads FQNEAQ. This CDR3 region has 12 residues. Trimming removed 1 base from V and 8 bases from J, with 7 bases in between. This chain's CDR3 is CASSLGQATQYF. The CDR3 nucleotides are TGTGCCAGCAGCTTAGGGCAAGCTACGCAGTATTTT.

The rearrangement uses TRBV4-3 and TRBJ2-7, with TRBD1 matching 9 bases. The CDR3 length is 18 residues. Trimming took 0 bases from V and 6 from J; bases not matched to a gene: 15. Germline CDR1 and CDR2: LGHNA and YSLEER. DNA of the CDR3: TGCGCCAGCAGCCAAGACGTATCCCGATGGACAGGGGTCGCCGAGCAGTACTTC. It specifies CASSQDVSRWTGVAEQYF.

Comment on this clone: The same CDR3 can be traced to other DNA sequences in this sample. The DNA for the CDR3 is TGTGCCAGCAGTTTCTCCGGGACAGCATCCTACGAGCAGTACTTC. Its protein is CASSFSGTASYEQYF. The chain links TRBV28 to TRBJ2-7; 7 bases agree with TRBD1. V trimming: 3 bases; J trimming: 1 base; junction bases outside the gene matches: 6. The CDR3 length is 15 residues. Germline values: CDR1 MDHEN, CDR2 SYDVKM.

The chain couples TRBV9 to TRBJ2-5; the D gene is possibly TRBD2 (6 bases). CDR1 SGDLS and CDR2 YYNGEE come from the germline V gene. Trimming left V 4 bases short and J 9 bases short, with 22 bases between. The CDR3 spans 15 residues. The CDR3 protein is CASSPLGSPPLAQYF. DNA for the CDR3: TGTGCCAGCAGCCCCCTCGGGAGCCCGCCGTTGGCCCAGTACTTC.

The CDR3 region has the DNA TGCAGCGTTGTCCGGAAGGGAAACACAGATACGCAGTATTTT. Translation: CSVVRKGNTDTQYF. This chain joins TRBV29-1 and TRBJ2-3; D is undetermined. V was pared by 4 bases and J by 2 bases, with 13 bases between. The CDR3 runs to 14 residues. Germline assignment: CDR1 SQVTM and CDR2 ANQGSEA.

Here the CDR3 DNA reads TGTGCCAGCAGCACCCGGTACGGCCCGAACACTGAAGCTTTCTTT. Translated: CASSTRYGPNTEAFF. The chain recombines TRBV11-3 with TRBJ1-1; D not certain. CDR1 is SGHNT, CDR2 YENEEA, per germline. The CDR3 sequence is 15 residues long. The V gene lost 5 bases and the J gene lost 1 base, with 14 bases spanning the gap.

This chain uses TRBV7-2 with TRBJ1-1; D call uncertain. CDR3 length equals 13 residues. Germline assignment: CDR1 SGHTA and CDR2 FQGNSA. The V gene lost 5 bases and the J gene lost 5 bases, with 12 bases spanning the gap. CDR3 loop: CASSKQQRTEAFF. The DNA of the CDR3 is TGTGCCAGCAGCAAACAACAGAGGACTGAAGCTTTCTTT.

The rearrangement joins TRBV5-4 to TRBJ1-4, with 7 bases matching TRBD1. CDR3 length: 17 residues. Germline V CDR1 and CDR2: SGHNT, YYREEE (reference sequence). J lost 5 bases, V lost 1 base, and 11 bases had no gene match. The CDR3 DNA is TGTGCCAGCAGCTTGCCTACGGGACAGTCCGAGAATGAAAAACTGTTTTTT. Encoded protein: CASSLPTGQSENEKLFF.